These T cell receptor beta chains were read from a single sample in a study of T cell changes during pregnancy in multiple sclerosis. TCRdb keeps only in-frame clones here, not all; method: immunoSEQ multiplex PCR. The sample has tens of thousands of clones; roughly 90% are singletons. Sample: peripheral blood, taken before pregnancy. Receptors were obtained from a female donor with multiple sclerosis, enrolled in a pregnancy study. CDR3s include the opening cysteine and the closing phenylalanine or tryptophan. D genes are given only for firm matches. Clone size is not always given. Where it is, it says once, few, many or a class for expanded clones.

TRBD1	TRBV30	13	TRBJ2-7	-	CAWTRQGPYEQYF	TGTGCCTGGACGAGACAGGGTCCCTACGAGCAGTACTTC
-	TRBV6-6	14	TRBJ2-5	-	CASTPLQRGQTQYF	TGTGCCAGCACACCCCTCCAGCGCGGGCAGACCCAGTACTTC
TRBD1	TRBV4-3	14	TRBJ1-5	-	CASSHRTGNQPQHF	TGCGCCAGCAGCCACCGGACAGGGAATCAGCCCCAGCATTTT
TRBD1	TRBV9	14	TRBJ2-7	-	CASSVATGGYEQYF	TGTGCCAGCAGCGTAGCCACAGGGGGCTACGAGCAGTACTTC
-	TRBV19	16	TRBJ1-4	-	CASSVPPGTTNEKLFF	TGTGCCAGTAGTGTACCCCCGGGAACAACTAATGAAAAACTGTTTTTT
TRBD1	TRBV15	16	TRBJ2-7	-	CATSRARDRFSYEQYF	TGTGCCACCAGCAGAGCCAGGGACAGGTTCTCCTACGAGCAGTACTTC
-	TRBV21-1	14	TRBJ2-7	-	CASSTKCQDCEQYF	TGTGCCAGCAGCACGAAATGTCAGGATTGTGAGCAGTACTTC
-	TRBV28	12	TRBJ1-6	-	CASSLPRGPLHF	TGTGCCAGCAGTCTACCCAGGGGACCCCTCCACTTT
-	TRBV7-2	16	TRBJ2-3	-	CASSLVPSPRGDTQYF	TGTGCCAGCAGCTTAGTGCCTTCGCCGCGGGGAGATACGCAGTATTTT
-	TRBV30	11	TRBJ1-2	once	CAWNYRDGYTF	TGTGCCTGGAATTATAGAGATGGCTACACCTTC
TRBD1	TRBV2	15	TRBJ2-7	-	CASNPPKDRGYEQYF	TGTGCCAGCAACCCCCCGAAGGACAGGGGATACGAGCAGTACTTC
-	TRBV11-2	17	TRBJ1-3	-	CASSPRPGSGSGNTIYF	TGTGCCAGCAGCCCCCGCCCAGGTTCAGGGTCTGGAAACACCATATATTTT
-	TRBV4-1	13	TRBJ1-1	-	CASSPGQRTEAFF	TGCGCCAGCAGCCCCGGACAGAGGACTGAAGCTTTCTTT
-	TRBV29-1	13	TRBJ1-4	once	CSVDWAGQEKLFF	TGCAGCGTTGATTGGGCTGGTCAAGAAAAACTGTTTTTT
-	TRBV6-5	15	TRBJ1-4	-	CASSYSRFANEKLFF	TGTGCCAGCAGTTACTCGAGGTTCGCTAATGAAAAACTGTTTTTT
TRBD2	TRBV14	15	TRBJ2-3	-	CASSRAGRYTDTQYF	TGTGCCAGCAGCAGAGCGGGGCGCTACACAGATACGCAGTATTTT
-	TRBV6-5	14	TRBJ2-7	-	CASAPAGAYYEQYF	TGTGCCAGCGCCCCTGCGGGGGCTTACTACGAGCAGTACTTC
TRBD2	TRBV5-1	16	TRBJ2-1	once	CASSLWSSGGANEQFF	TGCGCCAGCAGCTTGTGGTCTAGCGGGGGGGCCAATGAGCAGTTCTTC
-	TRBV4-3	17	TRBJ2-3	once	CASSLEVASLGEDTQYF	TGCGCCAGCAGCCTGGAAGTGGCTAGCCTGGGTGAAGATACGCAGTATTTT
TRBD2	TRBV28	17	TRBJ2-1	-	CASSGLAGGRHYNEQFF	TGTGCCAGCAGCGGACTAGCGGGGGGGAGACACTACAATGAGCAGTTCTTC
TRBD1	TRBV30	14	TRBJ1-1	-	CAWRQGGMNTEAFF	TGTGCCTGGAGGCAGGGGGGAATGAACACTGAAGCTTTCTTT
-	TRBV6-5	16	TRBJ1-1	once	CASSYSTGRLNTEAFF	TGTGCCAGCAGTTACTCGACAGGACGGTTGAACACTGAAGCTTTCTTT
-	TRBV7-3	16	TRBJ2-2	-	CASSLTHLANTGELFF	TGTGCCAGCAGCTTAACACACCTAGCGAACACCGGGGAGCTGTTTTTT
TRBD1	TRBV6-5	13	TRBJ2-1	-	CASGTGRYNEQFF	TGTGCCAGCGGGACAGGGCGTTACAATGAGCAGTTCTTC
TRBD1	TRBV7-3	13	TRBJ1-1	-	CASSMTGATEAFF	TGTGCCAGCAGCATGACAGGGGCTACTGAAGCTTTCTTT
-	TRBV7-2	16	TRBJ1-2	-	CASSLRVSPGDYGYTF	TGTGCCAGCAGCTTAAGGGTCTCTCCGGGGGACTATGGCTACACCTTC
-	TRBV5-5	13	TRBJ1-4	-	CASSGGWGEKLFF	TGTGCCAGCAGCGGGGGCTGGGGCGAAAAACTGTTTTTT
TRBD1	TRBV6-6	16	TRBJ2-7	once	CASSPMGTGGSNEQYF	TGTGCCAGCTCCCCGATGGGGACAGGGGGCTCCAACGAGCAGTACTTC
-	TRBV7-9	16	TRBJ2-1	-	CASSQPGAGAVNEQFF	TGTGCCAGCAGCCAACCAGGGGCGGGCGCGGTCAATGAGCAGTTCTTC
-	TRBV19	13	TRBJ1-5	few	CASSLGVNQPQHF	TGTGCCAGTAGTCTCGGAGTTAATCAGCCCCAGCATTTT
TRBD2	TRBV7-3	15	TRBJ2-1	-	CASSESPSGGYEQFF	TGTGCCAGCAGTGAATCGCCTAGCGGGGGATATGAGCAGTTCTTC
-	TRBV29-1	13	TRBJ2-5	-	CSATGRSVETQYF	TGCAGCGCAACAGGGCGCTCGGTGGAGACCCAGTACTTC
TRBD1	TRBV7-2	14	TRBJ1-1	-	CASSPGTANTEAFF	TGTGCCAGCAGCCCAGGGACAGCGAACACTGAAGCTTTCTTT
-	TRBV27	14	TRBJ1-6	-	CASSFQGWRSPLHF	TGTGCCAGCAGTTTTCAGGGGTGGAGGTCACCCCTCCACTTT
TRBD1	TRBV6-5	16	TRBJ1-1	-	CASSYGGTGMNTEAFF	TGTGCCAGCAGTTACGGGGGGACAGGAATGAACACTGAAGCTTTCTTT
-	TRBV4-2	14	TRBJ1-2	-	CASSLQGQPESYTF	TGTGCCAGCAGTTTACAGGGCCAACCAGAGAGCTACACCTTC
-	TRBV6-1	16	TRBJ1-5	-	CASSEQAGSPNQPQHF	TGTGCCAGCAGTGAACAGGCGGGGAGTCCTAATCAGCCCCAGCATTTT
-	TRBV4-1	13	TRBJ2-1	-	CASSLLGGNEQFF	TGCGCCAGCAGCCTCCTAGGGGGCAATGAGCAGTTCTTC
TRBD1	TRBV7-3	14	TRBJ2-3	-	CASSWDRGGDTQYF	TGTGCCAGCAGCTGGGACAGGGGAGGAGATACGCAGTATTTT
-	TRBV5-1	15	TRBJ1-4	-	CASSLGGGDREKLFF	TGCGCCAGCAGCTTAGGTGGAGGGGATCGGGAAAAACTGTTTTTT
-	TRBV7-2	13	TRBJ1-5	-	CASSVQRDQPQHF	TGTGCCAGCAGCGTGCAGAGGGATCAGCCCCAGCATTTT
TRBD1	TRBV9	14	TRBJ1-6	few	CASSVEGQTSPLHF	TGTGCCAGCAGCGTAGAGGGACAGACATCACCCCTCCACTTT
-	TRBV4-3	13	TRBJ2-1	-	CASSQEGGQIPFF	TGCGCCAGCAGCCAAGAAGGAGGACAGATCCCGTTCTTC
TRBD1	TRBV27	14	TRBJ1-6	-	CASSLGQGYSPLHF	TGTGCCAGCAGTCTTGGACAGGGATACTCACCCCTCCACTTT
-	TRBV18	17	TRBJ2-7	-	CASSPPASGAFSYEQYF	TGTGCCAGCTCACCCCCGGCGTCAGGCGCATTCTCCTACGAGCAGTACTTC
-	TRBV6-6	13	TRBJ1-3	-	CASSSGSGNTIYF	TGTGCCAGCAGTTCGGGCTCTGGAAACACCATATATTTT
-	TRBV19	15	TRBJ1-2	-	CASGATVSPLYGYTF	TGTGCCAGTGGAGCGACAGTATCCCCCCTCTATGGCTACACCTTC